A single sample is the source of the 19 T cell receptor beta chains below, sequenced in a study of neurological immune-mediated disorders. Using its own MiXCR run on the 5' RACE reads, TCRdb lists one record per CDR3 protein. The top ten clones hold roughly 1.6% of a sample with tens of thousands of distinct CDR3 sequences, 10% of them seen once. Sample time point: longitudinal time-point 1 (baseline). Sequences were obtained from PBMCs. These receptors all come from a woman in her thirties or forties in good health.

This clonotype was seen at least ten times. This sequence joins TRBV7-2 and TRBJ2-5; D is perhaps TRBD2 (6 bases). Germline V gene sequence: CDR1 SGHTA, CDR2 FQGNSA. There are 16 residues in the CDR3. V gave up 1 base and J gave up 5 bases, with 17 bases separating them. CDR3 DNA: TGTGCCAGCAGCTTAGTCGCCCGGGGGTCGTGGGAGACCCAGTACTTC. As protein: CASSLVARGSWETQYF.

This clonotype was seen at least ten times. The chain is built from TRBV7-2 and TRBJ2-7, with 7 bases fitting TRBD1. The CDR3 is 15 amino acids. J lost 2 bases, V lost 3 bases, and 7 bases had no gene match. From germline, CDR1 is SGHTA and CDR2 FQGNSA. For the CDR3, the DNA is TGTGCCAGCAGCTTCGCAATCGGGACAGCCTACGAGCAGTACTTC. Translating it yields CASSFAIGTAYEQYF.

Ten or more counts support this clonotype. This chain connects TRBV3-1 to TRBJ2-6, with 9 bases that match TRBD1. Trimming took 4 bases from V and 4 from J; bases not matched to a gene: 11. From germline, CDR1 is LGHDT and CDR2 YNNKEL (reference sequence). The CDR3 has 18 amino acids. The chain's CDR3 is CASSLRNPTGGGANVLTF. CDR3 DNA sequence: TGTGCCAGCAGCCTAAGGAACCCGACAGGGGGAGGGGCCAACGTCCTGACTTTC.

This clonotype was recorded many times. V is TRBV5-1 and J is TRBJ2-5; D may be TRBD2 (6 bases). This CDR3 has 13 amino acids. Per the germline V gene, CDR1 is SGHRS and CDR2 is YFSETQ. Trimming took off 2 bases at V and 3 bases at J, with 8 bases between the two ends. Here the CDR3 reads CASSLPGEETQYF. The CDR3 region has the DNA TGCGCCAGCAGCTTACCGGGGGAAGAGACCCAGTACTTC.

This clonotype was found many times. The rearrangement links TRBV12-3 or TRBV12-4 to TRBJ1-5; D remains unclear. This CDR3 comprises 11 residues. The V and J ends lost 5 bases and 3 bases respectively, with 2 bases between them. CDR3 sequence reads: CASSLNQPQHF. The CDR3 DNA follows: TGTGCCAGCAGTCTCAATCAGCCCCAGCATTTT.

This clonotype was picked up many times. The DNA of the CDR3 is TGTGCCAGCAGCCCCCCCCCCCATATGAACTACACCTTC. This codes for CASSPPPHMNYTF. V is TRBV7-2 and J is TRBJ1-2, with D uncertain. CDR1 and CDR2 (germline): SGHTA, FQGNSA. The germline V and J ends were trimmed by 5 bases and 10 bases, with 17 bases remaining between them. The CDR3 spans 13 residues. The complete variable domain, with remaining parts taken from reference TRBV7-2 and TRBJ1-2, reads GAGVSQSPSNKVTEKGKDVELRCDPISGHTALYWYRQSLGQGLEFLIYFQGNSAPDKSGLPSDRFSAERTGGSVSTLTIQRTQQEDSAVYLCASSPPPHMNYTFGSGTRLTVV.

In its sample, this clonotype was seen many times. Compared with germline, one end of the junction differs, possibly owing to a read error. The chain has TRBV20-1 and TRBJ2-3; maybe TRBD2 (6 bases). Germline assignment: CDR1 DFQATT and CDR2 SNEGSKA (reference sequence). The CDR3 runs 14 residues. The DNA of the CDR3 is TGCAGTGCTGCCGGGACTCCCGGCACGGATACGCAGTATTTT. This gives the protein CSAAGTPGTDTQYF.

The chain uses TRBV11-3 and TRBJ1-5; 7 nucleotides align to TRBD1. This CDR3 is 16 amino acids long. From germline, CDR1 is SGHNT and CDR2 YENEEA. V lost 4 bases, J lost 3 bases, and 9 bases stayed unmatched. CDR3 residues: CASSSGGTDFNQPQHF. The DNA of the CDR3 is TGTGCCAGCAGCTCAGGGGGGACAGACTTCAATCAGCCCCAGCATTTT.

This clonotype occurred many times. The rearrangement uses TRBV5-1 and TRBJ2-3, with 7 bases aligning to TRBD1. Germline trimming cut 4 bases from V and 3 bases from J; bases unmatched to any gene: 11. Per the germline V gene, CDR1 is SGHRS and CDR2 is YFSETQ. The CDR3 runs to 16 residues. CDR3 bases: TGCGCCAGCAGCCTGACAGGGAGCAGTTTGACAGATACGCAGTATTTT. Its protein product is CASSLTGSSLTDTQYF.

This clonotype appeared a few times. V gene TRBV24-1 combines with J gene TRBJ2-3, with 10 bases matching TRBD1. Germline loops: CDR1 KGHDR, CDR2 SFDVKD. The CDR3 is 20 amino acids. Unmatched junction bases numbered 16, after V lost 2 bases and J lost 3 bases. The CDR3 sequence is CATSDSRPARQGAATDTQYF. DNA of the CDR3: TGTGCCACCAGTGATTCTCGGCCCGCCCGACAGGGGGCGGCGACAGATACGCAGTATTTT.

There are many counts of this clonotype. Compared with germline, one end of the junction differs, possibly owing to a read error. This chain links TRBV27 with TRBJ1-2; 9 bases match TRBD1. The germline CDR1 and CDR2 sequences are MNHEY and SMNVEV (reference sequence). CDR3 length: 12 residues. CDR3 DNA: TGTGCCAGCAGTCTAACAGGGGGCCCTTTATCCTTC. This gives the protein CASSLTGGPLSF.

This clonotype was seen at least ten times. CDR3 sequence: CASSKPRDAATQYF. The CDR3, as DNA: TGTGCCAGCAGCAAACCCCGGGACGCCGCTACGCAGTATTTT. The chain joins TRBV5-5 to TRBJ2-3; D possibly matches TRBD1 or TRBD2 (5 bases each). Trimming removed 4 bases at V and 8 bases at J, with 17 bases between. This CDR3 comprises 14 residues. The germline gives CDR1 SGHKS, CDR2 YYEKEE (reference sequence).

This clonotype was counted at least ten times. This chain links TRBV4-3 with TRBJ2-7; D might be TRBD2 (5 bases). Trimming stripped 4 bases from V and 4 bases from J, with 17 bases between. The germline CDR1 and CDR2 sequences are LGHNA and YSLEER. CDR3 length: 15 amino acids. CDR3: CASSPWTGPGYEQYF. The CDR3 region has the DNA TGCGCCAGCAGCCCCTGGACGGGCCCGGGATACGAGCAGTACTTC.

This clonotype appeared many times. This rearrangement joins TRBV29-1 to TRBJ2-1, with 9 bases lining up with TRBD2. This CDR3 is 17 amino acids long. Per germline, CDR1 SQVTM and CDR2 ANQGSEA. The V and J ends lost 4 bases and 8 bases, in that order; junction bases with no gene match: 18. The CDR3 region has the DNA TGCAGCGTTGGTAGGAAATTAGCGGGAGAGATAGTCGATGAGCAGTTCTTC. Translating gives CSVGRKLAGEIVDEQFF.

A few counts support this clonotype. The chain is built from TRBV14 and TRBJ2-2, with D unclear. This CDR3 is 13 amino acids long. V lost 0 bases and J 7 bases, leaving 6 bases between the germline ends. CDR1 is SGHDN and CDR2 is FVKESK in the germline V gene. Here the CDR3 DNA reads TGTGCCAGCAGCCAAGATTTGGTCGGGGAGCTGTTTTTT. Its translation is CASSQDLVGELFF.

Many counts were recorded for this clonotype. Here the CDR3 DNA reads TGCAGTGCTAGTGCTGGGGGCGAGGCTGAAGCTTTCTTT. Its translation: CSASAGGEAEAFF. This chain connects TRBV20-1 to TRBJ1-1; perhaps TRBD1 as D (6 bases). The ends were cut back, 3 bases at V and 6 bases at J, with 14 bases in the middle. CDR1 DFQATT and CDR2 SNEGSKA come from the germline V gene (reference sequence). CDR3 length equals 13 residues.

This clonotype was observed many times. The genes are TRBV6-6 and TRBJ2-7; D gene unclear. The germline V gene encodes CDR1 MNHNY and CDR2 SVGAGI (reference sequence). The germline V and J ends were trimmed by 7 bases and 3 bases, with 13 bases remaining between them. This CDR3 comprises 13 residues. CDR3: CASTPRRNYEQYF. The CDR3 nucleotides read TGTGCCAGCACCCCCCGGCGGAACTACGAGCAGTACTTC.

This rearrangement joins TRBV6-6 to TRBJ1-2; 8 nucleotides line up with TRBD1. The CDR3 runs 15 residues. The germline gives CDR1 MNHNY, CDR2 SVGAGI (reference sequence). The V segment lost 6 bases and the J segment 1 base; nucleotides outside the gene matches: 7. This CDR3 is CASRDLTGVNYGYTF. In DNA, the CDR3 is TGTGCCAGCAGGGACCTGACAGGGGTTAACTATGGCTACACCTTC.

The sample holds many counts of this clonotype. The V and J genes are TRBV9 and TRBJ2-6, with D hard to call. CDR3 length equals 13 residues. Germline CDR1 SGDLS, CDR2 YYNGEE. Trimming took 3 bases from V and 6 from J, leaving 7 bases between them. The CDR3 is CASSAEAANVLTF. CDR3 nucleotides: TGTGCCAGCAGCGCAGAGGCGGCCAACGTCCTGACTTTC. Based on the CDR3 plus reference TRBV9 and TRBJ2-6, the full variable domain is DSGVTQTPKHLITATGQRVTLRCSPRSGDLSVYWYQQSLDQGLQFLIQYYNGEERAKGNILERFSAQQFPDLHSELNLSSLELGDSALYFCASSAEAANVLTFGAGSRLTVL.